This T cell receptor (beta chain) appears in the sequencing data of a study of blood T cell repertoires in COVID-19. Across the study: Whether acute or convalescent, the COVID-19 samples came from the United States, Italy and Spain. From T cells, B-cell-depleted T cells, or PBMCs came the material, which was cDNA or gDNA.

This clone has a single count. In the authors' workflow: Amplifying reference gene primers gave estimates of nucleated cell counts. This table comes from immunoSEQ multiplex PCR, and its TCRdb copy is limited to in-frame clones, with some not included. That table furnishes V, J and clone size, whereas the DNA furnished D and trimming. The table records about 160,000 clones, about 85% of them present only once. Trimming took 4 bases from V and 5 from J, leaving 12 bases between them. The CDR3 has 13 residues. Germline V lookup: CDR1 SGHTS, CDR2 YDEGEE. The chain has TRBV5-8 and TRBJ1-1; D gene ambiguous. The source is a middle-aged man with acute or convalescent COVID-19. Sequenced input: peripheral blood. The CDR3 nucleotides read TGTGCCAGCAGCATTTTTCCCGTAACTGAAGCTTTCTTT. It is translated as CASSIFPVTEAFF.